This TCR beta chain appears in the sequencing data of a study of PD-1 blockade in classical Hodgkin lymphoma. Overall study results and limits: There was a significant rise in CD4+ TCR diversity by C4D1, with no such rise for CD8+. For complete responders, baseline diversity was comparable to that of newly diagnosed patients. According to reports, newly diagnosed patients had lower baseline TCR diversity than healthy donors, and relapsed/refractory patients had lower baseline TCR diversity still.

This CDR3 is 14 amino acids long. Germline lookup yields CDR1 LNHDA and CDR2 SQIVND (reference sequence). The V segment lost 1 base and the J segment 5 bases; nucleotides outside the gene matches: 2. This table comes from immunoSEQ multiplex PCR, and its TCRdb copy is limited to in-frame clones, with some not included. The sample lists 30,000 to 35,000 clones, under 90% occurring once. This clone was seen a single time. The antigen is undetermined. Time point here: cycle 4 day 1 (C4D1), after less than 7 weeks of nivolumab. Each patient experienced a relapse that followed autologous stem cell transplantation, and brentuximab vedotin exposure varied. Isolation of CD4+ T cells from thawed PBMCs was performed by magnetic negative selection. Relapsed/refractory classical Hodgkin lymphoma patients had complete, partial or progressive responses.

The receptor's source is a human donor with classical Hodgkin lymphoma. The specimen comprised CD4+ T cells from blood, sampled before the fourth cycle of nivolumab. This sequence joins TRBV19 and TRBJ2-1; 7 nucleotides agree with TRBD1. The CDR3 sequence is CASSIGQGHNEQFF. The CDR3 DNA sequence: TGTGCCAGTAGTATAGGACAGGGTCACAATGAGCAGTTCTTC.